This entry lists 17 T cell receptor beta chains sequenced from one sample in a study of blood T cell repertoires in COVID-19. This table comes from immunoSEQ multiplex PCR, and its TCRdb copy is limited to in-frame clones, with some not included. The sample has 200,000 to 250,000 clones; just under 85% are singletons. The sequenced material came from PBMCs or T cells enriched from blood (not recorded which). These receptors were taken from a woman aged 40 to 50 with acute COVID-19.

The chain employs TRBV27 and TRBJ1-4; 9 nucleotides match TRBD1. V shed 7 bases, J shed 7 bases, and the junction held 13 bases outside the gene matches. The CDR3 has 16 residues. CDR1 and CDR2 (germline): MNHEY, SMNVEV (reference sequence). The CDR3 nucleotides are TGTGCCAGCACTTCGGGGTCTACAGGGGGCGGTGAAAAACTGTTTTTT. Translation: CASTSGSTGGGEKLFF.

The chain's CDR3 is CSVGGTATNEKLFF. The CDR3 nucleotides read TGCAGCGTGGGGGGGACCGCAACTAATGAAAAACTGTTTTTT. This sequence joins TRBV29-1 and TRBJ1-4, with TRBD1 as a possible D gene (5 bases). Trimming shortened V by 6 bases and J by 0 bases, and 11 bases separated the two germline ends. The CDR3 loop spans 14 amino acids. Germline lookup yields CDR1 SQVTM and CDR2 ANQGSEA.

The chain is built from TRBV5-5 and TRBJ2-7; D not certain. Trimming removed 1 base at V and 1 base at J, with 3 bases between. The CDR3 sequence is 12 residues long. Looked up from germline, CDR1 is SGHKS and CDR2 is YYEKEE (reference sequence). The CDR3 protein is CASSLSSYEQYF. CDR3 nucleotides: TGTGCCAGCAGCTTGTCGTCCTACGAGCAGTACTTC.

The CDR3 DNA reads as TGTGCCAGTAGTTTACAGGGGGCGTTTATGTACGAGCAGTACTTC. It encodes CASSLQGAFMYEQYF. The chain joins TRBV19 to TRBJ2-7; 9 bases are shared with TRBD1. The CDR3 sequence is 15 residues long. Germline V lookup: CDR1 LNHDA, CDR2 SQIVND (reference sequence). Trimming cost V 5 bases and J 4 bases; bases outside gene matches: 9.

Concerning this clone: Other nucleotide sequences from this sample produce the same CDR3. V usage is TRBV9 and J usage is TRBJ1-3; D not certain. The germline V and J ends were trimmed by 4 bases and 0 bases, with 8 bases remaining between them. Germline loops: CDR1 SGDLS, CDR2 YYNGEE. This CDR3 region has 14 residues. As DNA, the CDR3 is TGTGCCAGCAGCTCGCGGGTCTCTGGAAACACCATATATTTT. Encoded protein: CASSSRVSGNTIYF.

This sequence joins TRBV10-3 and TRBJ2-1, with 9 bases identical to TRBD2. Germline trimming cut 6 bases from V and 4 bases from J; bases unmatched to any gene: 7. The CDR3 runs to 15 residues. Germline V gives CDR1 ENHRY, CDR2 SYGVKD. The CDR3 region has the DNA TGTGCCATCAGGGGGGGACTAGCAGGGTACAATGAGCAGTTCTTC. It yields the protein CAIRGGLAGYNEQFF.

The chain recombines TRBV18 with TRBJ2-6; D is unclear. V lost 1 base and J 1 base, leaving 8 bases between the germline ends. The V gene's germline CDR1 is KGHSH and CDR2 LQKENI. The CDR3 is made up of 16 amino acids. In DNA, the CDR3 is TGTGCCAGCTCACCACAAGTACGGTCTGGGGCCAACGTCCTGACTTTC. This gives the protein CASSPQVRSGANVLTF.

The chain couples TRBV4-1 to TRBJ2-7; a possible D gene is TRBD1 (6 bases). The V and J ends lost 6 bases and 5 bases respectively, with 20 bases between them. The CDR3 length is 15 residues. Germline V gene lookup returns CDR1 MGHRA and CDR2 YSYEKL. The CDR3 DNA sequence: TGCGCCAGCAGTTATGCAGGGGTGCGGAGTGACGAGCAGTACTTC. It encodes CASSYAGVRSDEQYF.

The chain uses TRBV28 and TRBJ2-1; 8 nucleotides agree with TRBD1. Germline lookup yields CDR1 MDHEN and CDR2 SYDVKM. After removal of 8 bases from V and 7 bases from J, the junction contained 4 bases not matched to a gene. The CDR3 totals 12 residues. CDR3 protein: CASGRQGNEQFF. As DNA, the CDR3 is TGTGCCAGCGGGCGACAGGGGAATGAGCAGTTCTTC.

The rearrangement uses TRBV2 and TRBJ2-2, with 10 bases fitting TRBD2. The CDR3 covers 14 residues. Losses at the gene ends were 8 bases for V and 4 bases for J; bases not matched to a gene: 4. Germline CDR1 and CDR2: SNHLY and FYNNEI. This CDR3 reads CASGGLAPTGELFF. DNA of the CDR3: TGTGCCAGCGGGGGACTAGCGCCCACCGGGGAGCTGTTTTTT.

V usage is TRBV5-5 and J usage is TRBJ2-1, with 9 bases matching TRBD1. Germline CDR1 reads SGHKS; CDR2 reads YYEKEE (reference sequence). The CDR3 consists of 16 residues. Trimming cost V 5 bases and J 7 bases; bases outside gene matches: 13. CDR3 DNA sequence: TGTGCCAGCAGGACCGCGAACACAGGGGGCTTGAATGAGCAGTTCTTC. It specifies CASRTANTGGLNEQFF.

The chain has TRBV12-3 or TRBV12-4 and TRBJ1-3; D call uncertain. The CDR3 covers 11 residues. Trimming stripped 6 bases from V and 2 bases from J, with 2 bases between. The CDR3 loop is CASSTGNTIYF. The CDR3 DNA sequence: TGTGCCAGCAGCACTGGAAACACCATATATTTT.

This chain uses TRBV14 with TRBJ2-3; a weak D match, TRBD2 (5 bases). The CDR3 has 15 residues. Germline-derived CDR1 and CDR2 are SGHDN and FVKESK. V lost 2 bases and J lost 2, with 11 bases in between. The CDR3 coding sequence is TGTGCCAGCAGCCAATTAACGGACTTCACAGATACGCAGTATTTT. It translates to CASSQLTDFTDTQYF.

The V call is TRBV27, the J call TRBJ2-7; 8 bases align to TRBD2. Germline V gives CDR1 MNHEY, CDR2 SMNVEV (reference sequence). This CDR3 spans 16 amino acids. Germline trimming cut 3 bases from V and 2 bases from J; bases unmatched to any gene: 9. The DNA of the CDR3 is TGTGCCAGCAGTTTTTCTATAGCGGGGCGAGCCTACGAGCAGTACTTC. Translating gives CASSFSIAGRAYEQYF.

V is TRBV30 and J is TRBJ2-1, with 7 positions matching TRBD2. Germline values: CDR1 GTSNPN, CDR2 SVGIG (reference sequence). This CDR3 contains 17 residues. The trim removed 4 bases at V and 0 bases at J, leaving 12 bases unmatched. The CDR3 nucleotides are TGTGCCTGGAAAAGCCAAGCGGGACTTACCTCCTACAATGAGCAGTTCTTC. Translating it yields CAWKSQAGLTSYNEQFF.

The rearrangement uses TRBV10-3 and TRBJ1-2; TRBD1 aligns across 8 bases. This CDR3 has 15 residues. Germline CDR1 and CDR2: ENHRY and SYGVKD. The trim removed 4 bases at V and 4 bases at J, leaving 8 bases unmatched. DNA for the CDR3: TGTGCCATCAGTGCCCCAGGACAGGGTAGCTATGGCTACACCTTC. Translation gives CAISAPGQGSYGYTF.

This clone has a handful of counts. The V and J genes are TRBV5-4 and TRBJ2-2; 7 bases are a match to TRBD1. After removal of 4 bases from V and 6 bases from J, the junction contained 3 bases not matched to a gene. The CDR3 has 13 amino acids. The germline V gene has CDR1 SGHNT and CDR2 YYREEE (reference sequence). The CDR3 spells CASSGTEPGELFF. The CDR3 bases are TGTGCCAGCAGCGGGACAGAGCCCGGGGAGCTGTTTTTT.